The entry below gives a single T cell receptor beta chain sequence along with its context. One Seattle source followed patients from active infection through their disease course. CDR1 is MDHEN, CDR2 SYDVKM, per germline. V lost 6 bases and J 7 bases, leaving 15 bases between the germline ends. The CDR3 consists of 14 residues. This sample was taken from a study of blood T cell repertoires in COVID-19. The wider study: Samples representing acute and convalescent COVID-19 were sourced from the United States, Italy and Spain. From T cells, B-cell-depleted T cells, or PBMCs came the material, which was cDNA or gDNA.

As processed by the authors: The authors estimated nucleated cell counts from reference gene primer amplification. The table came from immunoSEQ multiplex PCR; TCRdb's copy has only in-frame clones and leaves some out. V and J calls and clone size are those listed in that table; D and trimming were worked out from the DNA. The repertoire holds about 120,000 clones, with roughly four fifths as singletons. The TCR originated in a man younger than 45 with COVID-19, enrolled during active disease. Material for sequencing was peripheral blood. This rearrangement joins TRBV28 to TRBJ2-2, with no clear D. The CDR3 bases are TGTGCCAGCAGCCATCGATTGAGGTTCGGGGAGCTGTTTTTT. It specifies CASSHRLRFGELFF.